Below, 9 T cell receptor beta chains from the same sample are listed, as sequenced in a study of T cells in Graves' hyperthyroidism and ophthalmopathy. What was amplified from RNA transcripts were TCR beta CDR3 regions. The TCR CDR3 was amplified in a first-round RT-PCR using the HTBI primer set. TCRdb re-derived calls from the multiplex PCR reads in MiXCR, one entry per CDR3 protein. The sample has 550,000 to 600,000 distinct CDR3 sequences, 13% to 15% seen once; the top ten hold more than 6%. The specimen sequenced was blood. These receptors originate from a woman under 30 with Graves' ophthalmopathy.

On this clonotype: A single base separates this from a much larger clone, so it may be a read error. This chain uses TRBV5-1 with TRBJ1-3; D is undetermined. The CDR3 totals 15 residues. Trimming left V 0 bases short and J 2 bases short, with 9 bases between. Germline assignment: CDR1 SGHRS and CDR2 YFSETQ. CDR3 sequence (DNA): TGCGCCAGCAGCTTGGAGCCAGTCCCTGGAAACACCATATATTTT. It yields the protein CASSLEPVPGNTIYF.

The chain links TRBV20-1 to TRBJ1-4; D unresolved. V shed 3 bases and J shed 3 bases, with 14 bases lying between them. The CDR3 has 15 residues. Germline V gene sequence: CDR1 DFQATT, CDR2 SNEGSKA (reference sequence). Here the CDR3 reads CSARVARHSNEKLFF. The CDR3 DNA is TGCAGTGCTAGGGTCGCTAGGCACTCTAATGAAAAACTGTTTTTT.

There are a few counts of this clonotype. The chain employs TRBV20-1 and TRBJ2-3; 11 bases agree with TRBD2. This CDR3 comprises 15 residues. CDR1 and CDR2 (germline): DFQATT, SNEGSKA (reference sequence). J lost 3 bases, V lost 3 bases, and 5 bases had no gene match. The CDR3: CSASPSGRSTDTQYF. The CDR3 DNA sequence: TGCAGTGCTAGTCCTAGCGGGAGGTCTACAGATACGCAGTATTTT.

This clonotype was found a few times. This rearrangement joins TRBV12-3 or TRBV12-4 to TRBJ2-4, with 10 bases identical to TRBD2. V shed 5 bases, J shed 7 bases, and the junction held 8 bases outside the gene matches. CDR3 length equals 15 residues. This chain's CDR3 is CASSPGLAEYNIQYF. The CDR3 region has the DNA TGTGCCAGCAGTCCCGGACTAGCGGAGTATAACATTCAGTACTTC.

CDR3 DNA: TGTGCCATCAGTGACGCAAAAACTAGCGGGAGAGCCGAGACCCAGTACTTC. Protein: CAISDAKTSGRAETQYF. The rearrangement links TRBV10-3 to TRBJ2-5, with TRBD2 matching 11 bases. The V gene end was trimmed by 3 bases and the J gene end by 5 bases; junction bases not matched to a gene: 11. Germline-derived CDR1 and CDR2 are ENHRY and SYGVKD. CDR3 length: 17 residues.

This chain connects TRBV19 to TRBJ1-5, with D tentatively TRBD1 (5 bases). Trimming pared 3 bases from V and 0 bases from J, leaving 9 bases between. The CDR3 runs 15 residues. Germline CDR1 and CDR2: LNHDA and SQIVND (reference sequence). The CDR3 nucleotides read TGTGCCAGTAGTATCGCACAGGTTAGCAATCAGCCCCAGCATTTT. Protein sequence: CASSIAQVSNQPQHF.

This clonotype was counted a few times. The V call is TRBV30, the J call TRBJ1-4, with 12 nucleotides matching TRBD1. The germline V gene encodes CDR1 GTSNPN and CDR2 SVGIG (reference sequence). V shed 3 bases and J 10 bases; nucleotides not matched to a gene: 9. The CDR3 loop spans 15 amino acids. The CDR3 region has the DNA TGTGCCTGGAGGGATCCCGGGACAGGGGGCGTAAAACTGTTTTTT. Translated, it gives CAWRDPGTGGVKLFF.

This clonotype was observed many times. The V call is TRBV7-9, the J call TRBJ1-4, with D unclear. The V gene's germline CDR1 is SEHNR and CDR2 FQNEAQ (reference sequence). The CDR3 sequence is 14 residues long. V was pared by 2 bases and J by 5 bases, with 9 bases between. In DNA, the CDR3 is TGTGCCAGCAGCTTACTTGGTGGAAATGAAAAACTGTTTTTT. This gives the protein CASSLLGGNEKLFF.

The chain uses TRBV19 and TRBJ2-5, with D maybe TRBD1 (5 bases). V dropped 4 bases and J dropped 2 bases, with 17 bases sitting between them. This CDR3 region has 16 residues. Per germline, CDR1 LNHDA and CDR2 SQIVND (reference sequence). The CDR3 region is CASSNWAGPNQETQYF. DNA of the CDR3: TGTGCCAGTAGTAATTGGGCAGGGCCTAATCAAGAGACCCAGTACTTC.